A single sample gave rise to the 14 T cell receptor beta chains below, sequenced in a study of blood T cells in healthy people across ages. Through a sample-barcoded 5' primer and a J-beta primer mix, a second PCR was run for roughly 7 to 11 cycles. One entry per CDR3 protein, called by TCRdb with MiXCR from the 5' RACE reads. The repertoire includes fewer than 650,000 distinct CDR3 sequences, 25% to 35% of them detected once, and over 3.5% sits in the top ten. The data were also submitted as part of a second study, on T cells of mothers and their children.

The specimen sequenced was blood. The receptors come from a boy aged 2 to 10 in good health.

This clonotype was counted at least ten times. The rearrangement joins TRBV6-1 to TRBJ2-5; the match to TRBD1 covers 7 bases. The germline V gene encodes CDR1 MNHNS and CDR2 SASEGT. The CDR3 loop spans 17 amino acids. V shed 3 bases, J shed 1 base, and the junction held 11 bases outside the gene matches. The CDR3: CASSDTTTQGSQETQYF. The CDR3 DNA reads TGTGCCAGCAGTGATACGACAACACAGGGGTCCCAAGAGACCCAGTACTTC.

There are a few counts of this clonotype. V gene TRBV9 combines with J gene TRBJ2-2; 8 nucleotides line up with TRBD2. The trim removed 4 bases at V and 5 bases at J, leaving 1 base unmatched. The germline V gene encodes CDR1 SGDLS and CDR2 YYNGEE. The length of the CDR3 is 13 residues. The CDR3, as DNA: TGTGCCAGCAGCACTAGCGGTACCGGGGAGCTGTTTTTT. Amino acid sequence: CASSTSGTGELFF.

The rearrangement links TRBV6-5 to TRBJ2-5, with D possibly being TRBD1 or TRBD2 (5 bases each). The CDR3 is made up of 12 amino acids. CDR1 MNHEY and CDR2 SVGAGI come from the germline V gene. Trimming took 7 bases from V and 7 from J, leaving 13 bases between them. The CDR3 sequence: CASTFPGGTQYF. The CDR3 bases are TGTGCCAGCACTTTCCCTGGGGGGACCCAGTACTTC.

This clonotype was counted at least ten times. This chain connects TRBV7-8 to TRBJ2-1; 8 nucleotides match TRBD2. The V gene's germline CDR1 is SGHVS and CDR2 FQNEAQ. Unmatched junction bases numbered 5, after V lost 1 base and J lost 3 bases. The CDR3 loop spans 16 amino acids. CDR3 nucleotide sequence: TGTGCCAGCAGCTTAGTTTCTCGGGGGGGCTACAATGAGCAGTTCTTC. Its translation is CASSLVSRGGYNEQFF.

The chain employs TRBV5-8 and TRBJ2-3; no definite D call. The CDR3 contains 14 residues. V lost 0 bases and J lost 2, with 7 bases in between. From germline, CDR1 is SGHTS and CDR2 YDEGEE. The CDR3 DNA reads TGTGCCAGCAGCTTGGCCTATTACACAGATACGCAGTATTTT. Protein: CASSLAYYTDTQYF.

This clonotype has only a few counts. The V gene is TRBV20-1, the J gene TRBJ2-1; D ambiguous. V dropped 2 bases and J dropped 4 bases, with 6 bases sitting between them. Germline V gene lookup returns CDR1 DFQATT and CDR2 SNEGSKA (reference sequence). The CDR3 has 12 residues. CDR3 DNA sequence: TGCAGTGCTAGAACGCCTTACAATGAGCAGTTCTTC. Protein sequence: CSARTPYNEQFF.

The table lists this clonotype with a few counts. The chain recombines TRBV7-2 with TRBJ2-1; D tentatively reads TRBD1 or TRBD2 (6 bases each). Germline CDR1 and CDR2: SGHTA and FQGNSA. The CDR3 is 17 amino acids. Trimming removed 1 base from V and 4 bases from J, with 17 bases in between. CDR3 amino acids: CASSLGEDRLPYNEQFF. The CDR3 region has the DNA TGTGCCAGCAGCTTAGGGGAGGACAGACTTCCATACAATGAGCAGTTCTTC.

There are a few counts of this clonotype. This chain joins TRBV6-2 or TRBV6-3 and TRBJ2-5; 9 bases match TRBD1. The CDR3 contains 13 residues. Germline V gene lookup returns CDR1 MNHEY and CDR2 SVGEGT. The J segment lost 3 bases and the V segment lost 4 bases, leaving 0 bases of the junction unmatched. CDR3 region: CASSWTGEETQYF. The CDR3 DNA reads TGTGCCAGCAGTTGGACAGGGGAAGAGACCCAGTACTTC.

This clonotype was seen only a few times. The rearrangement uses TRBV29-1 and TRBJ2-1; D not certain. This CDR3 region has 11 residues. The germline gives CDR1 SQVTM, CDR2 ANQGSEA. Trimming removed 2 bases from V and 7 bases from J, with 6 bases in between. The CDR3 is CSVEWDNEQFF. CDR3 nucleotide sequence: TGCAGCGTTGAATGGGATAATGAGCAGTTCTTC.

Only a few counts were recorded for this clonotype. J is TRBJ2-1 and V is TRBV2; TRBD2 agrees at 9 bases. V trimming: 6 bases; J trimming: 2 bases; junction bases outside the gene matches: 8. CDR3 size: 16 residues. The germline CDR1 and CDR2 sequences are SNHLY and FYNNEI. CDR3 DNA: TGTGCCAGCAGCGCCATGACTAGCGGCCCCTACAATGAGCAGTTCTTC. Translation: CASSAMTSGPYNEQFF. Full variable domain (outside the CDR3, taken from reference TRBV2 and TRBJ2-1): EPEVTQTPSHQVTQMGQEVILRCVPISNHLYFYWYRQILGQKVEFLVSFYNNEISEKSEIFDDQFSVERPDGSNFTLKIRSTKLEDSAMYFCASSAMTSGPYNEQFFGPGTRLTVL.

This clonotype was counted a few times. The chain joins TRBV6-1 to TRBJ1-2; D is possibly TRBD1 (6 bases). Between the trimmed V and J ends, which lost 6 bases and 2 bases, there was a span of 25 bases. Germline assignment: CDR1 MNHNS and CDR2 SASEGT. CDR3 length: 18 amino acids. CDR3 residues: CASSQFGGRADENYGYTF. For the CDR3, the DNA is TGTGCCAGCAGCCAATTCGGGGGGCGCGCCGATGAGAACTATGGCTACACCTTC.

This clonotype has just a few counts. The chain carries TRBV12-3 or TRBV12-4 and TRBJ2-5; 11 bases agree with TRBD2. The CDR3 length is 15 residues. The trim removed 1 base at V and 5 bases at J, leaving 3 bases unmatched. Here the CDR3 DNA reads TGTGCCAGCAGTTTAGGTAGCGGGGGGGCGGAGACCCAGTACTTC. Encoded protein: CASSLGSGGAETQYF.

This clonotype was seen a few times. The chain joins TRBV5-1 to TRBJ2-2; TRBD1 or TRBD2 may be the D gene (6 bases each). The germline CDR1 and CDR2 sequences are SGHRS and YFSETQ. CDR3 length equals 15 residues. Trimming stripped 0 bases from V and 6 bases from J, with 12 bases between. The CDR3 DNA follows: TGCGCCAGCAGCTTGGAACCGGGGGCGCCCGGGGAGCTGTTTTTT. It yields the protein CASSLEPGAPGELFF.

This chain uses TRBV5-1 with TRBJ2-5; D is unclear. Per the germline V gene, CDR1 is SGHRS and CDR2 is YFSETQ. The CDR3 length is 15 residues. Trimming shortened V by 0 bases and J by 5 bases, and 14 bases separated the two germline ends. The chain's CDR3 is CASSLGTERRETQYF. The CDR3 coding sequence is TGCGCCAGCAGCTTGGGGACGGAAAGAAGGGAGACCCAGTACTTC.